This T cell receptor beta chain was captured by sequencing in a study of control samples from healthy donors and cancer patients. TCRdb's table, derived via immunoSEQ multiplex PCR, lists solely in-frame clones and lacks some. The sample lists approximately 46,000 clones, more than 75% occurring once. The CDR3 covers 14 residues. The V gene lost 4 bases and the J gene lost 1 base, with 10 bases spanning the gap. Germline-derived CDR1 and CDR2 are LGHDT and YNNKEL (reference sequence). The sample consisted of PBMCs. The sequence came from a woman aged 60 to 75 with lung cancer. The chain is built from TRBV3-1 (or the pseudogene TRBV3-2) and TRBJ2-5; either TRBD1 or TRBD2 may supply D (5 bases each). CDR3 region: CASSLGTVQETQYF. In DNA, the CDR3 is TGTGCCAGCAGCCTCGGGACGGTCCAAGAGACCCAGTACTTC.